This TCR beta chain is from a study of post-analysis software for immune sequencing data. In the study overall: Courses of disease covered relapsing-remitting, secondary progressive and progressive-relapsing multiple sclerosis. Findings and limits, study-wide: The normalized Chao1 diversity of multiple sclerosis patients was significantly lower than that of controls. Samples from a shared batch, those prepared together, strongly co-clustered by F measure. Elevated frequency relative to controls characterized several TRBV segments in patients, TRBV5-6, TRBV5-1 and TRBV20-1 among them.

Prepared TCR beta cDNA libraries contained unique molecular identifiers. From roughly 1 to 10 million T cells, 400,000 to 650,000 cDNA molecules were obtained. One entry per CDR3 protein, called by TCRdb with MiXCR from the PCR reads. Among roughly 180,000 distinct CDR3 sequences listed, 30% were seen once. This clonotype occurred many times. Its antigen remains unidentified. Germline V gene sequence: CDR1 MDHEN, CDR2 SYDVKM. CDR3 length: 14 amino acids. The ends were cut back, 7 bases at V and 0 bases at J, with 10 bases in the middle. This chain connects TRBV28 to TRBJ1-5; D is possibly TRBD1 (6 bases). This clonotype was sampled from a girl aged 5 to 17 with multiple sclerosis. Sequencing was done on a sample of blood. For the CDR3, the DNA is TGTGCCAGCACCGTAGGGGGTAGCAATCAGCCCCAGCATTTT. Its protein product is CASTVGGSNQPQHF.